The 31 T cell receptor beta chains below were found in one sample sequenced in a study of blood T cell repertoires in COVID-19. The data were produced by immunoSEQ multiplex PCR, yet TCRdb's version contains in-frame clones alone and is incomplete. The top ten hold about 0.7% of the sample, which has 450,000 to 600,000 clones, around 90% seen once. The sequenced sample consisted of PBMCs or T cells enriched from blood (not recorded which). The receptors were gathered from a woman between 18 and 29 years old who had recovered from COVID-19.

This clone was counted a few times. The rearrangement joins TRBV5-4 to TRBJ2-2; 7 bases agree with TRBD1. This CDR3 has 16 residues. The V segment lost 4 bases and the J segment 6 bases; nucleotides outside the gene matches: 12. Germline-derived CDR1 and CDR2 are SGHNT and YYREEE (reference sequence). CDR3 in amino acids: CASSPRTGPFAGELFF. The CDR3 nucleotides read TGTGCCAGCAGCCCGCGGACAGGACCCTTTGCCGGGGAGCTGTTTTTT.

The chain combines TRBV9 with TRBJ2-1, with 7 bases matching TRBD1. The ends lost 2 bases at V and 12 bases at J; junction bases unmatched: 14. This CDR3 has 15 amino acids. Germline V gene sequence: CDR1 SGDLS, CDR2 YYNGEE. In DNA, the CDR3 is TGTGCCAGCAGCGTCGGGACAGCCCCTTACATGGGGCAGTTCTTC. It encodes CASSVGTAPYMGQFF.

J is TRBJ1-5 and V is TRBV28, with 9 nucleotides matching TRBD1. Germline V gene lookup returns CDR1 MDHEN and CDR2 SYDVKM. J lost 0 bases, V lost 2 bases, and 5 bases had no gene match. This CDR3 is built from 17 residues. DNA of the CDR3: TGTGCCAGCAGTTTAGGACAGGGGAGGAATAGCAATCAGCCCCAGCATTTT. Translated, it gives CASSLGQGRNSNQPQHF.

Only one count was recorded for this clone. In nucleotides, the CDR3 is TGTGCCAGCAGCCCGAAGGGAGGAATCAAAAACATTCAGTACTTC. Protein product: CASSPKGGIKNIQYF. The chain employs TRBV7-2 and TRBJ2-4, with D perhaps TRBD2 (6 bases). This CDR3 is 15 amino acids long. V was cut by 5 bases and J by 3 bases, with 14 bases left in between. Germline lookup yields CDR1 SGHTA and CDR2 FQGNSA.

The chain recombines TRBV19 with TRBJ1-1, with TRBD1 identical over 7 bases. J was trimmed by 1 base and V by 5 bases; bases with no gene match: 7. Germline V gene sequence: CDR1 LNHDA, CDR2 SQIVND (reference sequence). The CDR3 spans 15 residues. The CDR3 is CASSPLTGWNTEAFF. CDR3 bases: TGTGCCAGTAGTCCGCTGACAGGGTGGAACACTGAAGCTTTCTTT.

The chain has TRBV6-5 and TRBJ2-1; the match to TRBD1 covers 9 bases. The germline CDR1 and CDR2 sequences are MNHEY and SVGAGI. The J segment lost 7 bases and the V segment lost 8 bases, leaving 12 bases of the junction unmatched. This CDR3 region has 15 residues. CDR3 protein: CASHPRTGEINEQFF. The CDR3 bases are TGTGCCAGCCATCCCCGGACAGGGGAGATTAATGAGCAGTTCTTC.

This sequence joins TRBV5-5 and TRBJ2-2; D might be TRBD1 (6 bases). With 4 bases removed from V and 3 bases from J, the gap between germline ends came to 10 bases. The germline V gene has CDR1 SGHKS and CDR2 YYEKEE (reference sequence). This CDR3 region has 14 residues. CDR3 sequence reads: CASSHRVDTGELFF. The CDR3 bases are TGTGCCAGCAGCCACAGGGTCGACACCGGGGAGCTGTTTTTT. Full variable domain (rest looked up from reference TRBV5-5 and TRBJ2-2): DAGVTQSPTHLIKTRGQQVTLRCSPISGHKSVSWYQQVLGQGPQFIFQYYEKEERGRGNFPDRFSARQFPNYSSELNVNALLLGDSALYLCASSHRVDTGELFFGEGSRLTVL.

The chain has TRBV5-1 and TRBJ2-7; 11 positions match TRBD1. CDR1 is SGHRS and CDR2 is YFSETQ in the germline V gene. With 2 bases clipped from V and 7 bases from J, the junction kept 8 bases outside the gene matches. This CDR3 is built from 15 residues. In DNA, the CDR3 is TGCGCCAGCAGCTTTTCGGACAGGGGGCTAGGAGAGCAGTACTTC. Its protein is CASSFSDRGLGEQYF.

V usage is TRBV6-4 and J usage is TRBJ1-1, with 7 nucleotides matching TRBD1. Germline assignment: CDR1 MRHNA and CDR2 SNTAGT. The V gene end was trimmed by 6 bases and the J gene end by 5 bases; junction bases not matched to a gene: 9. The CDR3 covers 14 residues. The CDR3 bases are TGTGCCAGCAGCCTGAGCAGGGGGACAACTGAAGCTTTCTTT. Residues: CASSLSRGTTEAFF.

CDR3 bases: TGTGCCAGCAGCTCAGACGGGGGGGATAGAGAGACCCAGTACTTC. It yields the protein CASSSDGGDRETQYF. This sequence joins TRBV6-5 and TRBJ2-5; 8 bases match TRBD2. Looked up from germline, CDR1 is MNHEY and CDR2 is SVGAGI. This CDR3 has 15 amino acids. Trimming removed 6 bases from V and 4 bases from J; junction bases left unmatched: 10.

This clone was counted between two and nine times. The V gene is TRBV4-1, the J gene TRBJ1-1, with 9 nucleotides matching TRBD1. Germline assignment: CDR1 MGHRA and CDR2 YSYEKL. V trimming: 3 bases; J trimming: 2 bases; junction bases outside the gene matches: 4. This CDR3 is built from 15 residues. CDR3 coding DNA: TGCGCCAGCAGCCAGGCACAGGGGGCTAACACTGAAGCTTTCTTT. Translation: CASSQAQGANTEAFF.

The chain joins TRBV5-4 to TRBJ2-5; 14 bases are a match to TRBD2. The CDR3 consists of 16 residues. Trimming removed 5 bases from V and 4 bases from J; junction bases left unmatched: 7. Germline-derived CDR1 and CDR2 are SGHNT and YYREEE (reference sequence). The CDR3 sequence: CASSPRLAGGPETQYF. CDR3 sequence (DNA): TGTGCCAGCAGTCCCAGACTAGCGGGGGGGCCAGAGACCCAGTACTTC.

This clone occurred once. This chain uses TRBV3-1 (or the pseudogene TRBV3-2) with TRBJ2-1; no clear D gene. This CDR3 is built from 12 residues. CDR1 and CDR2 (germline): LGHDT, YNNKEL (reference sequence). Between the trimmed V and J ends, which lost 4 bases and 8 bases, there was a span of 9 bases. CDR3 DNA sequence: TGTGCCAGCAGCCTCCGGGTGGATGAGCAGTTCTTC. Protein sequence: CASSLRVDEQFF.

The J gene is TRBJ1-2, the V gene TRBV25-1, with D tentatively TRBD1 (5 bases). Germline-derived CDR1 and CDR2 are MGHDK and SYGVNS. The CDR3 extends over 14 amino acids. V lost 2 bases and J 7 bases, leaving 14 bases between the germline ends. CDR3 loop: CASSETDIYRGYTF. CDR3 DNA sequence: TGTGCCAGCAGTGAAACGGACATTTATCGTGGCTACACCTTC.

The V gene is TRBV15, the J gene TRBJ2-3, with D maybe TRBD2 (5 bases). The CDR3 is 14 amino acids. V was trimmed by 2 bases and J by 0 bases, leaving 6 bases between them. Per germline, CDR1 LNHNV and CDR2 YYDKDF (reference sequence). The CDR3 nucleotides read TGTGCCACCAGCAGACGGACTAGCACAGATACGCAGTATTTT. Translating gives CATSRRTSTDTQYF.

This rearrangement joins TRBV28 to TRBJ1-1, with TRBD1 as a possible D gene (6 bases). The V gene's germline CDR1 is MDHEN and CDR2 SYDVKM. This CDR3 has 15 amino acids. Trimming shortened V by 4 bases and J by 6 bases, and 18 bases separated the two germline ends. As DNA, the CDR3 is TGTGCCAGCAGTTCCCCAGCAGGCAGGGGACCTGAAGCTTTCTTT. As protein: CASSSPAGRGPEAFF. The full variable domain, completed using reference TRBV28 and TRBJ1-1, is DVKVTQSSRYLVKRTGEKVFLECVQDMDHENMFWYRQDPGLGLRLIYFSYDVKMKEKGDIPEGYSVSREKKERFSLILESASTNQTSMYLCASSSPAGRGPEAFFGQGTRLTVV.

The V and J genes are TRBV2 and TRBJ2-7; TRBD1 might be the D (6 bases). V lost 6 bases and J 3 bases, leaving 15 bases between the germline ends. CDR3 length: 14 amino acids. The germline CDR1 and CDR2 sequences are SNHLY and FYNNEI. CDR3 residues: CASREDSSRYEQYF. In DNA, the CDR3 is TGTGCCAGCAGGGAGGACAGCTCACGCTACGAGCAGTACTTC. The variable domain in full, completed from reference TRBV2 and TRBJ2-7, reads EPEVTQTPSHQVTQMGQEVILRCVPISNHLYFYWYRQILGQKVEFLVSFYNNEISEKSEIFDDQFSVERPDGSNFTLKIRSTKLEDSAMYFCASREDSSRYEQYFGPGTRLTVT.

In nucleotides, the CDR3 is TGCAGTGCCCCCGTGTACAATGAGCAGTTCTTC. This sequence encodes CSAPVYNEQFF. This chain connects TRBV20-1 to TRBJ2-1; D is unclear. Germline V gives CDR1 DFQATT, CDR2 SNEGSKA (reference sequence). CDR3 length: 11 residues. Trimming took off 6 bases at V and 4 bases at J, with 7 bases between the two ends.

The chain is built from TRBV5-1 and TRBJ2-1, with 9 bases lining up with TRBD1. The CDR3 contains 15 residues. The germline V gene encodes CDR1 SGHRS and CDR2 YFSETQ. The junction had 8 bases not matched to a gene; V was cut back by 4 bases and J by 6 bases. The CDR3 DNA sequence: TGCGCCAGCAGCCCGCAGGGGACAGGGATCAATGAGCAGTTCTTC. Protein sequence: CASSPQGTGINEQFF.

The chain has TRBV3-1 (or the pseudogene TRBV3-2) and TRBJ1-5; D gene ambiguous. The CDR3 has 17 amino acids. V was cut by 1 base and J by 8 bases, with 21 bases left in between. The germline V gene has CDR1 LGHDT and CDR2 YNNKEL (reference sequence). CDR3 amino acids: CASSQGHAGGREKPQHF. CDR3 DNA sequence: TGTGCCAGCAGCCAAGGACACGCGGGAGGTCGGGAAAAGCCCCAGCATTTT.

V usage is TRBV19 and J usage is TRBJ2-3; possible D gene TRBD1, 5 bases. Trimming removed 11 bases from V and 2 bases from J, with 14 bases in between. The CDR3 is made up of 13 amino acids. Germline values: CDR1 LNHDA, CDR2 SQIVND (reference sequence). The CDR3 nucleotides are TGTGCCCTAAGAAGGACAAACACAGATACGCAGTATTTT. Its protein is CALRRTNTDTQYF.

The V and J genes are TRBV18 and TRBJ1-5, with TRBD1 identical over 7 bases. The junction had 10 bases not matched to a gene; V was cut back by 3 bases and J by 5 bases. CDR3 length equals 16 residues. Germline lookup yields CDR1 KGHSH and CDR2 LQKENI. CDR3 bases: TGTGCCAGCTCACCTTCGGGACAGTCTGTGGATCAGCCCCAGCATTTT. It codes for CASSPSGQSVDQPQHF.

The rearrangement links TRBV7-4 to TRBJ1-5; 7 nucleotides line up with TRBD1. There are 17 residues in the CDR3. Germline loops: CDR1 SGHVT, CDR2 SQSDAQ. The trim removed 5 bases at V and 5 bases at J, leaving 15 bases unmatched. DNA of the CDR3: TGTGCCAGCAGCCGCGGACGCACAGGGGTAATCGATCAGCCCCAGCATTTT. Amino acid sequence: CASSRGRTGVIDQPQHF.

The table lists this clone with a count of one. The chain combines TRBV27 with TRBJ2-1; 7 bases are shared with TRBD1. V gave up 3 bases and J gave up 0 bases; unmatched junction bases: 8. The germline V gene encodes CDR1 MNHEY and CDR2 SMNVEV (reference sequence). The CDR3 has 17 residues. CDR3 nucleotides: TGTGCCAGCAGTTTTGAAGGGGGCCAGACCTCCTACAATGAGCAGTTCTTC. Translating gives CASSFEGGQTSYNEQFF.

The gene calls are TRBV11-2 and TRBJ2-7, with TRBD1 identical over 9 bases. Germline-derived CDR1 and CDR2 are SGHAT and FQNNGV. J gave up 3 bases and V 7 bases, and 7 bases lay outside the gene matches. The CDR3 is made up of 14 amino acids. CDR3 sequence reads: CASTPGQGLYEQYF. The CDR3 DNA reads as TGTGCCAGCACCCCCGGACAGGGGCTCTACGAGCAGTACTTC.

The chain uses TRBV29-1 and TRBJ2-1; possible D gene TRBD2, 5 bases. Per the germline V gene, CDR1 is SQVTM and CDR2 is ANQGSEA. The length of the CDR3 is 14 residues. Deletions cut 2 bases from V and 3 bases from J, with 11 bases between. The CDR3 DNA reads TGCAGCGTTGAATTGCGGGCTAGCTACAATGAGCAGTTCTTC. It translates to CSVELRASYNEQFF.

The CDR3 bases are TGTGCCAGCAGCCTACAGGGGCTGGATCAGCCCCAGCATTTT. This translates into CASSLQGLDQPQHF. The V gene is TRBV28, the J gene TRBJ1-5, with 7 bases lining up with TRBD1. The J segment lost 5 bases and the V segment lost 6 bases, leaving 7 bases of the junction unmatched. The CDR3 is 14 amino acids. Per germline, CDR1 MDHEN and CDR2 SYDVKM.

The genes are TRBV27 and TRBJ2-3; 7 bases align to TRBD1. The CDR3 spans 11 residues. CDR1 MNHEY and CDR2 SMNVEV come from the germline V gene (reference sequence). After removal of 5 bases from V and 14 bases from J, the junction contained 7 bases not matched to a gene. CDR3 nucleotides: TGTGCCAGCAGTCGTGGACAGGTGGGGTATTTT. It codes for CASSRGQVGYF.

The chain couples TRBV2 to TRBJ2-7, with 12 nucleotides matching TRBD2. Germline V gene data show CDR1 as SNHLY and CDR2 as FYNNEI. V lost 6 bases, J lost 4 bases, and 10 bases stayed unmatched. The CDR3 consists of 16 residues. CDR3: CASSSGLAGIRYEQYF. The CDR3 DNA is TGTGCCAGCAGCTCCGGACTAGCGGGGATCAGGTACGAGCAGTACTTC.

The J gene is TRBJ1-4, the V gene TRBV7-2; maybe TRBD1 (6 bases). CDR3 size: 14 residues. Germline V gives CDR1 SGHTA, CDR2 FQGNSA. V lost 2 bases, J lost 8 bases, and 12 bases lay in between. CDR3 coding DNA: TGTGCCAGCAGCTTACCAGGACAGAACGAAAAACTGTTTTTT. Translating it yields CASSLPGQNEKLFF. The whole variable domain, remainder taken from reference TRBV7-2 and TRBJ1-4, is GAGVSQSPSNKVTEKGKDVELRCDPISGHTALYWYRQSLGQGLEFLIYFQGNSAPDKSGLPSDRFSAERTGGSVSTLTIQRTQQEDSAVYLCASSLPGQNEKLFFGSGTQLSVL.

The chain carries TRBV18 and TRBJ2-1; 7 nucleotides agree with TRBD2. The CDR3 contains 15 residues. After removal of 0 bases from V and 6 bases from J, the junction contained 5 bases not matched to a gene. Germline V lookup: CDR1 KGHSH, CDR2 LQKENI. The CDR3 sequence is CASSPPRAGINEQFF. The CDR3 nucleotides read TGTGCCAGCTCACCACCTAGAGCGGGGATCAATGAGCAGTTCTTC.